One sample yielded the 29 T cell receptor beta chains listed below, sequenced in a study of T cells in Graves' hyperthyroidism and ophthalmopathy. TCR beta CDR3 region amplification was performed from RNA transcripts. The primer set for the first-round RT-PCR of the TCR CDR3 was HTBI. TCRdb passed the multiplex PCR reads through MiXCR, listing each CDR3 protein once. Of about 400,000 distinct CDR3 sequences listed, approximately 13% are singletons. The sample taken for sequencing was blood. These TCRs come from a young woman with Graves' hyperthyroidism.

CDR3 in amino acids: CASSLRTGPYNEQFF. The CDR3 DNA is TGTGCCAGCAGCTTAAGGACCGGACCCTACAATGAGCAGTTCTTC. This sequence joins TRBV7-9 and TRBJ2-1, with unresolved D. The V end lost 2 bases, the J end lost 2 bases, and 10 bases lay between the germline ends. There are 15 residues in the CDR3. The V gene's germline CDR1 is SEHNR and CDR2 FQNEAQ (reference sequence). The whole variable domain, remainder taken from reference TRBV7-9 and TRBJ2-1, is DTGVSQNPRHKITKRGQNVTFRCDPISEHNRLYWYRQTLGQGPEFLTYFQNEAQLEKSRLLSDRFSAERPKGSFSTLEIQRTEQGDSAMYLCASSLRTGPYNEQFFGPGTRLTVL.

The chain combines TRBV6-1 with TRBJ2-2; no reliable D call. This CDR3 is 12 amino acids long. Germline CDR1 and CDR2: MNHNS and SASEGT. Deletions cut 10 bases from V and 5 bases from J, with 11 bases between. DNA for the CDR3: TGTGCCACCTACAGCTTGACCGGGGAGCTGTTTTTT. Amino acid sequence: CATYSLTGELFF.

The CDR3 loop is CATGPTQYF. The CDR3 coding sequence is TGTGCCACCGGTCCCACGCAGTATTTT. This chain links TRBV6-1 with TRBJ2-3; no clear D. The CDR3 sequence is 9 residues long. Trimming pared 10 bases from V and 9 bases from J, leaving 8 bases between. CDR1 and CDR2 (germline): MNHNS, SASEGT.

This clonotype was recorded many times. The J gene is TRBJ1-1, the V gene TRBV2; tentatively, D is TRBD1 (6 bases). The CDR3 consists of 14 residues. V shed 7 bases and J shed 4 bases, with 16 bases lying between them. CDR1 SNHLY and CDR2 FYNNEI come from the germline V gene. This CDR3 reads CASNGGGGGTEAFF. The DNA of the CDR3 is TGTGCCAGCAACGGTGGTGGAGGGGGCACTGAAGCTTTCTTT.

This clonotype was counted a few times. The genes are TRBV6-5 and TRBJ2-6, with a weak D call TRBD1 (6 bases). Germline V gene lookup returns CDR1 MNHEY and CDR2 SVGAGI. The CDR3 is 16 amino acids. Trimming pared 2 bases from V and 1 base from J, leaving 9 bases between. The CDR3 DNA is TGTGCCAGCAGTTACGGGGGCCCGTCTGGGGCCAACGTCCTGACTTTC. It translates to CASSYGGPSGANVLTF.

This clonotype showed up many times. The chain couples TRBV11-2 to TRBJ2-1; TRBD2 might be the D (5 bases). The V end was cut by 4 bases, the J end by 8 bases, with 6 bases between. The CDR3 runs 11 residues. The germline CDR1 and CDR2 sequences are SGHAT and FQNNGV. The CDR3 nucleotides are TGTGCCAGCAGCTCTAGCCATGAGCAGTTCTTC. Translating gives CASSSSHEQFF.

This clonotype was observed at least ten times. CDR3 sequence (DNA): TGCAGTGCTAGTGGGAACTACAATGAGCAGTTCTTC. It translates to CSASGNYNEQFF. The gene calls are TRBV20-1 and TRBJ2-1; D uncertain. The V gene's germline CDR1 is DFQATT and CDR2 SNEGSKA (reference sequence). V was cut by 3 bases and J by 3 bases, with 6 bases left in between. The CDR3 length is 12 residues.

J is TRBJ1-2 and V is TRBV10-3, with D possibly matching TRBD1 (5 bases). With 3 bases removed from V and 7 bases from J, the gap between germline ends came to 15 bases. Germline V CDR1 and CDR2: ENHRY, SYGVKD. The CDR3 is made up of 14 amino acids. CDR3 bases: TGTGCCATCAGTGAAAACGGGGGGGAGGTTGGCTACACCTTC. Protein sequence: CAISENGGEVGYTF.

This rearrangement joins TRBV9 to TRBJ2-3, with 12 nucleotides matching TRBD2. Trimming at V came to 3 bases and at J to 5 bases, leaving 7 bases not matched to a gene. CDR1 is SGDLS, CDR2 YYNGEE, per germline. The CDR3 runs to 16 residues. The DNA for the CDR3 is TGTGCCAGCAGCGCGCTAGCGGGGGGGACGAGAGATACGCAGTATTTT. This encodes CASSALAGGTRDTQYF.

The chain has TRBV5-1 and TRBJ2-3, with TRBD2 matching 9 bases. Per the germline V gene, CDR1 is SGHRS and CDR2 is YFSETQ. This CDR3 has 17 residues. J gave up 2 bases and V 5 bases, and 12 bases lay outside the gene matches. The DNA for the CDR3 is TGCGCCAGCAGTCCGGGACTAGCATTCGGTCACACAGATACGCAGTATTTT. Protein sequence: CASSPGLAFGHTDTQYF.

This chain uses TRBV7-9 with TRBJ2-6; the D is unclear. Germline CDR1 SEHNR, CDR2 FQNEAQ (reference sequence). With 5 bases removed from V and 0 bases from J, the gap between germline ends came to 8 bases. The CDR3 spans 15 residues. This chain's CDR3 is CASSQLYSGANVLTF. DNA for the CDR3: TGTGCCAGCAGCCAGCTATACTCTGGGGCCAACGTCCTGACTTTC.

The genes are TRBV9 and TRBJ1-5; tentatively, D is TRBD1 (5 bases). V was pared by 0 bases and J by 6 bases, with 13 bases between. Germline-derived CDR1 and CDR2 are SGDLS and YYNGEE. This CDR3 has 15 residues. CDR3: CASSVGPERGQPQHF. The DNA of the CDR3 is TGTGCCAGCAGCGTAGGCCCGGAGAGGGGTCAGCCCCAGCATTTT.

This clonotype was observed at least ten times. Its ends do not fully match the called genes, so a read error is possible. This sequence joins TRBV6-1 and TRBJ1-6; the D gene is possibly TRBD1 (6 bases). Germline V gene lookup returns CDR1 MNHNS and CDR2 SASEGT. The CDR3 has 15 residues. DNA of the CDR3: TGTGCCAGCAGTTACTCGGCAGGGGCCGATTCACCCCTCTACTTT. This codes for CASSYSAGADSPLYF.

The CDR3 loop reads CASSGDRGIETQYF. The CDR3 DNA reads TGTGCCAGCAGTGGAGACAGGGGTATTGAGACCCAGTACTTC. This chain joins TRBV6-1 and TRBJ2-5, with 8 bases aligning to TRBD1. The CDR3 is 14 amino acids. Germline V gives CDR1 MNHNS, CDR2 SASEGT. Unmatched junction bases numbered 6, after V lost 4 bases and J lost 5 bases.

In its sample, this clonotype was seen many times. The chain recombines TRBV29-1 with TRBJ1-1; 7 bases fit TRBD1. Germline values: CDR1 SQVTM, CDR2 ANQGSEA. Trimming at V came to 4 bases and at J to 4 bases, leaving 15 bases not matched to a gene. CDR3 length: 16 amino acids. The CDR3 bases are TGCAGCGTTGGCCTGGTACAGGGGAGGCCGGGCACTGAAGCTTTCTTT. The encoded protein is CSVGLVQGRPGTEAFF.

This chain joins TRBV7-8 and TRBJ2-1; tentative D call: TRBD1 (6 bases). CDR3 size: 17 residues. V lost 8 bases, J lost 3 bases, and 23 bases lay in between. CDR1 and CDR2 (germline): SGHVS, FQNEAQ. CDR3 in amino acids: CASSFRPGVEGYNEQFF. The CDR3 coding sequence is TGTGCCAGCTCCTTTAGGCCAGGGGTTGAGGGCTACAATGAGCAGTTCTTC.

This clonotype was seen ten or more times. CDR3 region: CASSLQDGAYEQYF. The CDR3 nucleotides are TGTGCCAGCAGCTTACAGGACGGCGCCTACGAGCAGTACTTC. This chain uses TRBV13 with TRBJ2-7; no firm D call. Germline CDR1 PRHDT, CDR2 FYEKMQ (reference sequence). V lost 2 bases and J 2 bases, leaving 10 bases between the germline ends. The CDR3 totals 14 residues.

This clonotype turned up a few times. The J gene is TRBJ2-1, the V gene TRBV10-3, with 10 bases lining up with TRBD1. The CDR3 sequence is 18 residues long. The J segment lost 0 bases and the V segment lost 4 bases, leaving 9 bases of the junction unmatched. Germline CDR1 and CDR2: ENHRY and SYGVKD. The CDR3 here is CAISGPGQGFSSYNEQFF. CDR3 DNA sequence: TGTGCCATCAGTGGCCCGGGACAGGGGTTTAGCTCCTACAATGAGCAGTTCTTC.

This clonotype has at least ten counts. The chain links TRBV5-8 to TRBJ2-7, with TRBD2 identical over 8 bases. V was pared by 0 bases and J by 7 bases, with 9 bases of the junction left unmatched. The CDR3 loop spans 15 amino acids. Germline V gives CDR1 SGHTS, CDR2 YDEGEE. CDR3 nucleotide sequence: TGTGCCAGCAGCTTGGAGGCAGCGGGAGTGGGGGAGCAGTACTTC. The encoded protein is CASSLEAAGVGEQYF.

In its sample, this clonotype was seen many times. J is TRBJ2-7 and V is TRBV9; possibly TRBD1 or TRBD2 for D (7 bases each). The V gene's germline CDR1 is SGDLS and CDR2 YYNGEE. The CDR3 has 15 amino acids. V was shortened by 3 bases and J by 2 bases, with 15 bases between the two germline ends. CDR3 loop: CASSAGGGLTYEQYF. The DNA of the CDR3 is TGTGCCAGCAGCGCAGGGGGGGGACTTACCTACGAGCAGTACTTC.

The CDR3 is CSARGKGPYEQYF. CDR3 coding DNA: TGCAGTGCTAGAGGCAAGGGCCCCTACGAGCAGTACTTC. J is TRBJ2-7 and V is TRBV20-1; no clear D gene. CDR3 length: 13 amino acids. The germline V gene encodes CDR1 DFQATT and CDR2 SNEGSKA (reference sequence). Between the trimmed V and J ends, which lost 1 base and 2 bases, there was a span of 9 bases.

At least ten counts were recorded for this clonotype. V and J are TRBV6-2 or TRBV6-3 and TRBJ1-1; maybe TRBD1 (5 bases). V lost 8 bases and J lost 1, with 14 bases in between. The germline V gene encodes CDR1 MNHEY and CDR2 SVGEGT. This CDR3 is 14 amino acids long. Here the CDR3 reads CASGSFGGNTEAFF. Here the CDR3 DNA reads TGTGCCAGCGGGAGTTTTGGGGGGAACACTGAAGCTTTCTTT.

The V and J genes are TRBV28 and TRBJ2-1; TRBD2 matches 10 bases. The germline gives CDR1 MDHEN, CDR2 SYDVKM. The CDR3 is 14 amino acids. J was trimmed by 6 bases and V by 6 bases; bases with no gene match: 5. In DNA form, the CDR3 reads TGTGCCAGCAGGACCTCTAGCGGGAGCAATGAGCAGTTCTTC. It yields the protein CASRTSSGSNEQFF.

This clonotype has a count of ten or more. The chain carries TRBV16 and TRBJ1-3; 7 bases agree with TRBD1. Germline CDR1 is KGHSY and CDR2 is FQNENV. The CDR3 has 16 amino acids. Losses at the gene ends were 3 bases for V and 6 bases for J; bases not matched to a gene: 11. The CDR3 loop reads CASSQQRQGWENTIYF. DNA for the CDR3: TGTGCCAGCAGCCAGCAAAGACAGGGCTGGGAAAACACCATATATTTT.

The table lists this clonotype with many counts. This chain uses TRBV7-8 with TRBJ1-5, with TRBD1 matching 8 bases. CDR1 SGHVS and CDR2 FQNEAQ come from the germline V gene. Trimming took 5 bases from V and 4 from J; bases not matched to a gene: 7. There are 15 residues in the CDR3. The CDR3 DNA is TGTGCCAGCAGCGGTACCGGGACAGGAAATCAGCCCCAGCATTTT. Amino acids: CASSGTGTGNQPQHF.

This clonotype was counted ten times or more. In nucleotides, the CDR3 is TGCAGCGTTGAAAGGCGAGACCAATGTGAAGAGCAGTTCTTC. This codes for CSVERRDQCEEQFF. The chain joins TRBV29-1 to TRBJ2-1; D remains ambiguous. Deletions cut 2 bases from V and 10 bases from J, with 18 bases between. This CDR3 has 14 amino acids. Germline loops: CDR1 SQVTM, CDR2 ANQGSEA.

Details on this clonotype: One end of the junction fails to match germline, which may point to a read error. The chain has TRBV5-1 and TRBJ1-1, with TRBD1 as a possible D gene (6 bases). The CDR3 runs 18 residues. Germline V gives CDR1 SGHRS, CDR2 YFSETQ. CDR3 region: CASSSSRAPGAEGTKAFF. DNA for the CDR3: TGCGCCAGCAGCTCCTCCCGGGCCCCAGGGGCTGAGGGCACTAAAGCTTTCTTT.

The chain joins TRBV11-2 to TRBJ1-3; D unresolved. The CDR3 has 14 residues. V gave up 11 bases and J gave up 5 bases, with 19 bases separating them. Germline loops: CDR1 SGHAT, CDR2 FQNNGV. This CDR3 is CAARLGGGRNTIYF. The CDR3 DNA reads as TGTGCCGCCCGCCTAGGCGGCGGGCGAAACACCATATATTTT.

In its sample, this clonotype was seen a few times. V usage is TRBV7-8 and J usage is TRBJ1-5, with D maybe TRBD1 (5 bases). The length of the CDR3 is 15 residues. Per germline, CDR1 SGHVS and CDR2 FQNEAQ. V shed 1 base and J shed 4 bases, with 11 bases lying between them. CDR3: CASSLEFGGNQPQHF. For the CDR3, the DNA is TGTGCCAGCAGCTTAGAGTTCGGGGGGAATCAGCCCCAGCATTTT.